The 10 T cell receptor beta chains in this list originate from one sample, sequenced in a study of cytomegalovirus exposure and HLA in healthy donors. The PCR employed 60 Vbeta primers together with 13 Jbeta primers. The table came from immunoSEQ multiplex PCR; TCRdb's copy has only in-frame clones and leaves some out. In the table there are roughly 110,000 clones, 65% to 85% of which are singletons. The sample comprised PBMCs. These receptor sequences come from a male donor in good health and CMV-seropositive.

The chain has TRBV27 and TRBJ2-7; the match to TRBD2 covers 11 bases. Unmatched junction bases numbered 10, after V lost 3 bases and J lost 3 bases. Germline V gene data show CDR1 as MNHEY and CDR2 as SMNVEV (reference sequence). The CDR3 runs 17 residues. The CDR3 here is CASSFRGLAVQDYEQYF. The DNA of the CDR3 is TGTGCCAGCAGTTTTCGGGGACTAGCGGTTCAGGACTACGAGCAGTACTTC.

This clone has ten or more counts. The genes are TRBV5-1 and TRBJ1-1; the D is unclear. The CDR3 has 13 amino acids. V was pared by 1 base and J by 1 base, with 5 bases between. Germline loops: CDR1 SGHRS, CDR2 YFSETQ. CDR3 coding DNA: TGCGCCAGCAGCTTGAGCCAGAACACTGAAGCTTTCTTT. It yields the protein CASSLSQNTEAFF.

As for this clone: Other DNA sequences in the sample encode the same CDR3. This chain connects TRBV7-2 to TRBJ2-7, with a tentative D call TRBD2 (5 bases). V was trimmed by 0 bases and J by 2 bases, leaving 8 bases between them. The CDR3 covers 14 residues. The germline gives CDR1 SGHTA, CDR2 FQGNSA. Here the CDR3 reads CASSLAGRTYEQYF. The CDR3 DNA reads as TGTGCCAGCAGCTTAGCGGGGAGAACCTACGAGCAGTACTTC.

The rearrangement links TRBV27 to TRBJ2-1; TRBD1 might be the D (5 bases). The germline gives CDR1 MNHEY, CDR2 SMNVEV (reference sequence). CDR3 length equals 13 residues. With 3 bases removed from V and 8 bases from J, the gap between germline ends came to 11 bases. CDR3 sequence: CASSFRVGHEQFF. Here the CDR3 DNA reads TGTGCCAGCAGTTTCAGGGTTGGACATGAGCAGTTCTTC.

This chain links TRBV9 with TRBJ2-2; 10 nucleotides match TRBD2. CDR1 is SGDLS, CDR2 YYNGEE, per germline. This CDR3 region has 20 residues. V lost 4 bases and J lost 0; bases outside the gene matches: 15. The CDR3 is CASSPTGLARLFANTGELFF. The CDR3 nucleotides are TGTGCCAGCAGCCCCACGGGACTAGCGAGACTCTTCGCGAACACCGGGGAGCTGTTTTTT. Full variable domain (missing parts from reference TRBV9 and TRBJ2-2): DSGVTQTPKHLITATGQRVTLRCSPRSGDLSVYWYQQSLDQGLQFLIQYYNGEERAKGNILERFSAQQFPDLHSELNLSSLELGDSALYFCASSPTGLARLFANTGELFFGEGSRLTVL.

The chain is built from TRBV6-5 and TRBJ2-7, with 7 bases identical to TRBD1. The CDR3 covers 13 residues. Germline V gives CDR1 MNHEY, CDR2 SVGAGI. The V gene end was trimmed by 6 bases and the J gene end by 1 base; junction bases not matched to a gene: 3. The CDR3 nucleotides read TGTGCCAGCAGCCCGACAGGGTCCTACGAGCAGTACTTC. It translates to CASSPTGSYEQYF.

The chain has TRBV7-9 and TRBJ2-7; TRBD1 aligns across 8 bases. Looked up from germline, CDR1 is SEHNR and CDR2 is FQNEAQ (reference sequence). With V trimmed by 5 bases and J by 5 bases, 20 bases remained unmatched. This CDR3 comprises 18 residues. The DNA for the CDR3 is TGTGCCAGCAGCGCTCCCCCTCCCGACAGGGGAAGTCTCCACGAGCAGTACTTC. This translates into CASSAPPPDRGSLHEQYF.

This clone was recorded once. The chain couples TRBV9 to TRBJ2-1; unclear D gene. Germline V CDR1 and CDR2: SGDLS, YYNGEE. V shed 2 bases and J shed 5 bases, with 14 bases lying between them. The CDR3 contains 15 residues. The CDR3 DNA is TGTGCCAGCAGCGTCGGCGGCGAAACCCACAATGAGCAGTTCTTC. This codes for CASSVGGETHNEQFF.

The chain carries TRBV4-1 and TRBJ2-2; D possibly corresponds to TRBD2 (5 bases). The CDR3 length is 16 residues. Deletions cut 7 bases from V and 0 bases from J, with 15 bases between. Germline CDR1 reads MGHRA; CDR2 reads YSYEKL. CDR3 bases: TGCGCCAGCACAGCTAGCCACTACGCGAACACCGGGGAGCTGTTTTTT. Translating gives CASTASHYANTGELFF.

The V call is TRBV6-4, the J call TRBJ1-5; D possibly corresponds to TRBD1 (5 bases). The V gene's germline CDR1 is MRHNA and CDR2 SNTAGT. The CDR3 runs 14 residues. The V end lost 4 bases, the J end lost 4 bases, and 11 bases lay between the germline ends. The CDR3 spells CASSAAGGNQPQHF. CDR3 nucleotide sequence: TGTGCCAGCAGTGCGGCGGGGGGGAATCAGCCCCAGCATTTT.